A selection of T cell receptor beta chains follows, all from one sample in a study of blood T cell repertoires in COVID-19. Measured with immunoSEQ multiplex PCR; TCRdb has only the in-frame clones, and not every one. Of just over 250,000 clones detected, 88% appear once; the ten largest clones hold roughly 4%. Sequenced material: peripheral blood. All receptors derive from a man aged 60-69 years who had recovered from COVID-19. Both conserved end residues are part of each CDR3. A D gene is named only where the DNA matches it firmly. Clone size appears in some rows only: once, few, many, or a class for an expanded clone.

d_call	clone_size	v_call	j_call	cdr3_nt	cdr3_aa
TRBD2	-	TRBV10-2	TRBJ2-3	TGCGCCAGCCAAACTAGCGGTCGCACAGATACGCAGTATTTT	CASQTSGRTDTQYF
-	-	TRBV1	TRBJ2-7	TGCACCAGCAAAGAGAGGTCTAGCGGGGGGGCCTACGAGCAGTACTTC	CTSKERSSGGAYEQYF
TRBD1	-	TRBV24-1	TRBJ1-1	TGTGCCACCAGTGCCTCGACAGGGTTGAACACTGAAGCTTTCTTT	CATSASTGLNTEAFF
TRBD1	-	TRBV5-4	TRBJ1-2	TGTGCCAGCAGCTCTCCAGACAGGGCTTACTATGGCTACACCTTC	CASSSPDRAYYGYTF
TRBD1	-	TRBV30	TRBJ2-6	TGTGCCTGGAGTGTAGGGACAGGGCTAGACCTGACTTTC	CAWSVGTGLDLTF
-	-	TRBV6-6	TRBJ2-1	TGTGCCAGCAGTTACTCGACAGGAGTACAGTCTGAGCAGTTCTTC	CASSYSTGVQSEQFF
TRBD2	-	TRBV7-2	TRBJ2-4	TGTGCCAGCAGCCTGGGGGGGGGAAACATTCAGTACTTC	CASSLGGGNIQYF
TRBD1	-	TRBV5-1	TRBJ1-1	TGCGCCAGCACCCATGGACAGGGTGCTTTTATCACTGAAGCTTTCTTT	CASTHGQGAFITEAFF
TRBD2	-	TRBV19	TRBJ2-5	TGTGCCAGTAGTACGACCGGGACTAAAGAGACCCAGTACTTC	CASSTTGTKETQYF
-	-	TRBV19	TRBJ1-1	TGTGCCAGTAGGCTGACAGACGAAGCTTTCTTT	CASRLTDEAFF
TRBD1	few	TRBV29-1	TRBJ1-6	TGCAGCGTTTCAACAGGGGGCGGTCTTGGAAGCTCACCCCTCCACTTT	CSVSTGGGLGSSPLHF
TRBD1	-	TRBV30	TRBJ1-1	TGTGCCTGGGATACAGGGGGCGTCCCACGGAACACTGAAGCTTTCTTT	CAWDTGGVPRNTEAFF
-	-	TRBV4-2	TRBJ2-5	TGTGCCAGCAGCCAAGAATCCCGGGGGGCTGAGACCCAGTACTTC	CASSQESRGAETQYF
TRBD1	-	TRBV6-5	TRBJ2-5	TGTGCCAGCACCCGGGACAGGGGATCAGAGACCCAGTACTTC	CASTRDRGSETQYF
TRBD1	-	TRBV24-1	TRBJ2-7	TGTGCCACCAGTGAACCCGGGACAGGGGTAAACGAGCAGTACTTC	CATSEPGTGVNEQYF
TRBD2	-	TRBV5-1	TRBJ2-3	TGCGCCAGCAGCCGGGGGGAGGGTACGCAGTATTTT	CASSRGEGTQYF
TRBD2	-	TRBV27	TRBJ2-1	TGTGCCAGCACCGACCAGACTAGCGGGGGGGGTGAGCAGTTCTTC	CASTDQTSGGGEQFF
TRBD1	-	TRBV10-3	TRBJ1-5	TGTGCCATCAGTGAGTCGAAAGGGGGCCTACAACAGCCCCAGCATTTT	CAISESKGGLQQPQHF
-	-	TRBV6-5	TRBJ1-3	TGTGCCAGCAGCGCCCTGAGCTCTGGAAACACCATATATTTT	CASSALSSGNTIYF
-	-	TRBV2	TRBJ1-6	TGTGCCAGCAGGCCGACAGAGAACTATTCACCCCTCCACTTT	CASRPTENYSPLHF
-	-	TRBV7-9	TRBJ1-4	TGTGCCAGCAGCTTAGGGGTCGAGGGTAATGGTGAAAAACTGTTTTTT	CASSLGVEGNGEKLFF
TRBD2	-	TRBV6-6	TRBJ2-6	TGTGCCAGCAGTTACCCGGGGGGGGCTGGGGCCAACGTCCTGACTTTC	CASSYPGGAGANVLTF
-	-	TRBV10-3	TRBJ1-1	TGTGCCATCAGGACCGGGACACAAGATTTTGAAGCTTTCTTT	CAIRTGTQDFEAFF
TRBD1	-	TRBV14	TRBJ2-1	TGTGCCAGCAGCCAAGATCGAGGGGGCAGGGTCAATGAGCAGTTCTTC	CASSQDRGGRVNEQFF
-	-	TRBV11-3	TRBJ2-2	TGTGCCAGCAGCTTTCTTTCCGGGGAGCTGTTTTTT	CASSFLSGELFF
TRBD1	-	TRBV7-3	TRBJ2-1	TGTGCCAGCAGCTTAACCGGGGACAGGGTGAATGAGCAGTTCTTC	CASSLTGDRVNEQFF
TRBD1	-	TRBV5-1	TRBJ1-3	TGCGCCAGCAGCTTCATACAGGGGGCGAAAGGAAACACCATATATTTT	CASSFIQGAKGNTIYF
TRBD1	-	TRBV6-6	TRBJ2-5	TGTGCCAGCCGCCCCATGGGACAGGGGAAGGAGACCCAGTACTTC	CASRPMGQGKETQYF